These 21 T cell receptor beta chains were all obtained from the same sample, sequenced in a study of blood T cell repertoires in COVID-19. The repertoire was sequenced with immunoSEQ multiplex PCR; TCRdb's copy has only in-frame clones and lacks some. The sample includes some 300,000 clones, roughly 90% of them seen just once. Input material: peripheral blood. Every receptor here comes from a man younger than 35 with active or convalescent COVID-19.

This chain connects TRBV6-6 to TRBJ2-5, with TRBD1 identical over 7 bases. Germline V lookup: CDR1 MNHNY, CDR2 SVGAGI (reference sequence). This CDR3 is built from 14 residues. The junction had 11 bases not matched to a gene; V was cut back by 6 bases and J by 7 bases. The CDR3 nucleotides are TGTGCCAGCAGAAAAGGGGGCGACCCCGGGACCCAGTACTTC. This translates into CASRKGGDPGTQYF.

The V call is TRBV19, the J call TRBJ2-5; 9 positions agree with TRBD1. This CDR3 spans 16 amino acids. The germline V gene has CDR1 LNHDA and CDR2 SQIVND (reference sequence). With 5 bases clipped from V and 4 bases from J, the junction kept 11 bases outside the gene matches. CDR3 DNA: TGTGCCAGTAGTTCCCGGACAGGGGAGGTTCGAGAGACCCAGTACTTC. This gives the protein CASSSRTGEVRETQYF.

The J gene is TRBJ2-2, the V gene TRBV9; possibly TRBD1 for D (5 bases). The CDR3 consists of 12 residues. The germline gives CDR1 SGDLS, CDR2 YYNGEE. V was pared by 6 bases and J by 4 bases, with 7 bases between. The CDR3 here is CASKGPTGELFF. DNA for the CDR3: TGTGCCAGCAAGGGGCCCACCGGGGAGCTGTTTTTT.

This clone appeared once. The genes are TRBV6-1 and TRBJ2-2; 7 bases map to TRBD2. CDR1 is MNHNS, CDR2 SASEGT, per germline. The junction had 6 bases not matched to a gene; V was cut back by 4 bases and J by 1 base. The CDR3 contains 16 residues. The CDR3 is CASSATPSGNTGELFF. Written as DNA, the CDR3 is TGTGCCAGCAGTGCAACGCCTAGCGGGAACACCGGGGAGCTGTTTTTT.

The chain has TRBV18 and TRBJ2-3; D perhaps matches TRBD1 (6 bases). The V end was cut by 1 base, the J end by 1 base, with 6 bases between. The CDR3 runs 14 residues. Germline CDR1 reads KGHSH; CDR2 reads LQKENI. CDR3 amino acids: CASSPRQGTDTQYF. The CDR3 DNA is TGTGCCAGCTCACCACGACAGGGCACAGATACGCAGTATTTT.

V and J are TRBV27 and TRBJ2-1; TRBD2 matches at 8 bases. Germline CDR1 is MNHEY and CDR2 is SMNVEV (reference sequence). The CDR3 is 15 residues long. Trimming removed 6 bases from V and 8 bases from J; junction bases left unmatched: 12. DNA of the CDR3: TGTGCCAGCAGCCGCCACTTTGCGGGAGGAGATGAGCAGTTCTTC. It yields the protein CASSRHFAGGDEQFF.

CDR3 amino acids: CASSFVLAGDGTTDTQYF. The CDR3 coding sequence is TGTGCCAGCAGCTTCGTACTAGCGGGAGATGGGACCACAGATACGCAGTATTTT. J is TRBJ2-3 and V is TRBV5-6; 11 bases agree with TRBD2. The CDR3 spans 18 residues. J gave up 2 bases and V 2 bases, and 10 bases lay outside the gene matches. Germline V gene sequence: CDR1 SGHDT, CDR2 YYEEEE.

V and J are TRBV7-9 and TRBJ1-6; TRBD1 agrees at 10 bases. The V gene's germline CDR1 is SEHNR and CDR2 FQNEAQ (reference sequence). This CDR3 has 18 residues. Unmatched junction bases numbered 13, after V lost 5 bases and J lost 6 bases. DNA for the CDR3: TGTGCCAGCAGCCAGCCCAACGTACGGACAGGGGGTAATTCACCCCTCCACTTT. Translation: CASSQPNVRTGGNSPLHF.

The rearrangement links TRBV9 to TRBJ2-7; 12 nucleotides agree with TRBD1. Unmatched junction bases numbered 12, after V lost 0 bases and J lost 2 bases. This CDR3 spans 19 amino acids. Per germline, CDR1 SGDLS and CDR2 YYNGEE. CDR3 DNA: TGTGCCAGCAGCGTAGAGCCGCGGGGACAGGGGGCCGCCCCCTACGAGCAGTACTTC. Its translation: CASSVEPRGQGAAPYEQYF.

V usage is TRBV2 and J usage is TRBJ2-3; D may be TRBD2 (6 bases). V lost 6 bases and J lost 2, with 12 bases in between. The CDR3 has 14 residues. CDR1 SNHLY and CDR2 FYNNEI come from the germline V gene. The CDR3 coding sequence is TGTGCCAGCAGCCCCCCGGGACTCACAGATACGCAGTATTTT. Residues: CASSPPGLTDTQYF.

Worth noting for this clone: The same CDR3 can be traced to other DNA sequences in this sample. The chain has TRBV5-1 and TRBJ1-1; D call uncertain. This CDR3 has 14 residues. The germline CDR1 and CDR2 sequences are SGHRS and YFSETQ. Trimming shortened V by 0 bases and J by 1 base, and 7 bases separated the two germline ends. DNA for the CDR3: TGCGCCAGCAGCTTGGGACGGGGGAACACTGAAGCTTTCTTT. The encoded protein is CASSLGRGNTEAFF.

DNA for the CDR3: TGTGCCAGCAGCCAAGTGTATGCGGGAGATGGGACCCAGTACTTC. Translating it yields CASSQVYAGDGTQYF. The J gene is TRBJ2-5, the V gene TRBV3-1 (or the pseudogene TRBV3-2), with 7 bases that match TRBD2. J gave up 7 bases and V 1 base, and 9 bases lay outside the gene matches. Per the germline V gene, CDR1 is LGHDT and CDR2 is YNNKEL (reference sequence). The CDR3 has 15 amino acids.

This CDR3 reads CASAKWDREGGYTF. CDR3 bases: TGTGCCAGCGCTAAATGGGACAGGGAGGGTGGCTACACCTTC. The genes are TRBV2 and TRBJ1-2; TRBD1 agrees at 9 bases. The CDR3 length is 14 residues. Per the germline V gene, CDR1 is SNHLY and CDR2 is FYNNEI. The trim removed 8 bases at V and 7 bases at J, leaving 11 bases unmatched.

The chain joins TRBV24-1 to TRBJ2-2, with 7 bases that match TRBD1. Per germline, CDR1 KGHDR and CDR2 SFDVKD. The length of the CDR3 is 16 residues. With 4 bases clipped from V and 4 bases from J, the junction kept 8 bases outside the gene matches. Written as DNA, the CDR3 is TGTGCCACCAGTGAAACGCACAGGGGTGGCACCGGGGAGCTGTTTTTT. This translates into CATSETHRGGTGELFF.

CDR3 in amino acids: CASSPLTPILHTNTQYF. In DNA, the CDR3 is TGTGCCAGCTCACCCCTGACTCCTATATTGCACACGAATACGCAGTATTTT. The chain links TRBV18 to TRBJ2-3, with D unclear. The CDR3 totals 17 residues. Trimming removed 3 bases at V and 7 bases at J, with 23 bases between. Germline CDR1 KGHSH, CDR2 LQKENI.

The rearrangement joins TRBV3-1 (or the pseudogene TRBV3-2) to TRBJ2-7; 13 bases agree with TRBD2. The germline V gene encodes CDR1 LGHDT and CDR2 YNNKEL (reference sequence). The CDR3 runs 15 residues. Trimming at V came to 3 bases and at J to 3 bases, leaving 2 bases not matched to a gene. Written as DNA, the CDR3 is TGTGCCAGCAGCCAGGGGACTAGCGGGATCTACGAGCAGTACTTC. Its translation is CASSQGTSGIYEQYF.

This clone was seen more than once but under ten times. This chain's CDR3 is CASGATGKGTTGLFF. DNA of the CDR3: TGTGCTAGTGGTGCTACCGGGAAAGGGACAACGGGACTGTTTTTT. This rearrangement joins TRBV12-5 to TRBJ1-4, with TRBD1 as a possible D gene (6 bases). Germline V CDR1 and CDR2: LGHNT, FRNRAP. The CDR3 is 15 amino acids. V lost 5 bases, J lost 13 bases, and 23 bases lay in between.

The gene calls are TRBV11-2 and TRBJ2-7; 9 nucleotides match TRBD1. From germline, CDR1 is SGHAT and CDR2 FQNNGV. This CDR3 spans 13 amino acids. V gave up 4 bases and J gave up 3 bases; unmatched junction bases: 1. CDR3 DNA sequence: TGTGCCAGCAGCTGGACAGGGGACTACGAGCAGTACTTC. This encodes CASSWTGDYEQYF.

This clone was observed a single time. The chain is built from TRBV9 and TRBJ2-7, with D unresolved. Trimming shortened V by 0 bases and J by 0 bases, and 10 bases separated the two germline ends. The germline CDR1 and CDR2 sequences are SGDLS and YYNGEE. CDR3 length equals 15 residues. Here the CDR3 reads CASSVGAGSSYEQYF. The CDR3 nucleotides are TGTGCCAGCAGCGTAGGGGCAGGTTCCTCCTACGAGCAGTACTTC.

This clone was counted a few times. V is TRBV12-5 and J is TRBJ1-1; D is unclear. The CDR3 loop spans 14 amino acids. Trimming cost V 6 bases and J 5 bases, with 16 bases left between them. CDR1 LGHNT and CDR2 FRNRAP come from the germline V gene. The CDR3 DNA is TGTGCTAGTGGATCGAGGGTACTGGGGACTGAAGCTTTCTTT. This encodes CASGSRVLGTEAFF.

Here the CDR3 reads CASSKGTSGRTDTQYF. The CDR3, as DNA: TGTGCCAGTAGTAAAGGGACTAGCGGGAGGACAGATACGCAGTATTTT. The chain employs TRBV19 and TRBJ2-3; 15 bases fit TRBD2. Germline V gene data show CDR1 as LNHDA and CDR2 as SQIVND (reference sequence). The V and J ends lost 4 bases and 3 bases, in that order; junction bases with no gene match: 2. This CDR3 is 16 amino acids long.